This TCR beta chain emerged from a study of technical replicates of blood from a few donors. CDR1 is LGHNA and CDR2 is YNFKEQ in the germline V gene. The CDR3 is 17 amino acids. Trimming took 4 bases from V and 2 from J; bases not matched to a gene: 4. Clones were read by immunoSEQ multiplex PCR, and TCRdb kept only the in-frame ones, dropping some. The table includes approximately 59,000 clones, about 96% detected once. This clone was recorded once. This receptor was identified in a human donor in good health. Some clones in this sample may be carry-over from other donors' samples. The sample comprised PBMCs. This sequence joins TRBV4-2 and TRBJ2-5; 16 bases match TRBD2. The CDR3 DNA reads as TGTGCCAGCAGCCCCGGGACTAGCGGGGGGGGACAAGAGACCCAGTACTTC. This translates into CASSPGTSGGGQETQYF.